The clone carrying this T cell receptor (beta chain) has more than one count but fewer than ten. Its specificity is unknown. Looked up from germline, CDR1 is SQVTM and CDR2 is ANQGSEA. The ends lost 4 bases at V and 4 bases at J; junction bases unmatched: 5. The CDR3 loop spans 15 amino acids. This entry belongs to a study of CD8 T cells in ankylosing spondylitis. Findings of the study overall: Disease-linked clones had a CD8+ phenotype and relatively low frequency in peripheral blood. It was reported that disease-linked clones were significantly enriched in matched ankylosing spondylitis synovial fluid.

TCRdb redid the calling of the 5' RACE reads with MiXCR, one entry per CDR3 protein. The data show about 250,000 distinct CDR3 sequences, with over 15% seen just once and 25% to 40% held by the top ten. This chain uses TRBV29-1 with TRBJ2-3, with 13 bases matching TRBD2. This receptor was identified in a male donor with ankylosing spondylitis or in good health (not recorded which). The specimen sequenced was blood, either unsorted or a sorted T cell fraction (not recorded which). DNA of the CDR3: TGCAGCGTTGGCGGACTAGCGGGAGCCCCAGATACGCAGTATTTT. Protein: CSVGGLAGAPDTQYF.